This T cell receptor beta chain emerged from a study of molecular identifiers for immune sequencing clone quantification. The V and J ends lost 3 bases and 7 bases respectively, with 9 bases between them. The CDR3 runs 12 residues. Per germline, CDR1 SNHLY and CDR2 FYNNEI. The authors sorted naive CD8 T cells as CD8+CD4-CCR7+CD45RA+. TCRdb redid the calling of the PCR reads with MiXCR, one entry per CDR3 protein. This sample has around 480,000 distinct CDR3 sequences, with about 25% found just once. The genes are TRBV2 and TRBJ1-1, with unresolved D. The TCR comes from a human donor in good health. Some libraries in this study had Jurkat cell RNA spiked in. Sequenced: naive CD8+ T cells from blood, with Jurkat cell RNA spiked in. Subset described: FACS-sorted CD8+CD4-CCR7+CD45RA+ naive T cells. CDR3 DNA sequence: TGTGCCAGCAGTGAGATGCGAAATGAAGCTTTCTTT. Its translation is CASSEMRNEAFF.